The next 29 T cell receptor beta chains were all read from a single sample in a study of blood T cell repertoires in COVID-19. This table comes from immunoSEQ multiplex PCR, and its TCRdb copy is limited to in-frame clones, with some not included. Among some 270,000 clones listed, 70% to 90% were seen once. The sample taken for sequencing was peripheral blood. All receptors come from a woman in her 70s with acute or convalescent COVID-19.

This clone was detected only a few times. This chain links TRBV3-1 (or the pseudogene TRBV3-2) with TRBJ2-1; 12 nucleotides line up with TRBD2. CDR3 length equals 15 residues. Germline CDR1 reads LGHDT; CDR2 reads YNNKEL (reference sequence). With V trimmed by 4 bases and J by 10 bases, 8 bases remained unmatched. The CDR3 sequence is CASSPLAGGLGEQFF. The DNA of the CDR3 is TGTGCCAGCAGCCCCCTAGCGGGGGGGCTGGGGGAGCAGTTCTTC.

The chain is built from TRBV7-7 and TRBJ2-2; 7 nucleotides match TRBD2. In germline, CDR1 is SSHAT, CDR2 FNYEAQ (reference sequence). This CDR3 has 17 residues. Germline trimming cut 5 bases from V and 5 bases from J; bases unmatched to any gene: 14. CDR3 residues: CASSPDFVRGITGELFF. The CDR3 DNA follows: TGTGCCAGCAGCCCGGATTTCGTGCGGGGGATTACCGGGGAGCTGTTTTTT.

The chain joins TRBV5-1 to TRBJ2-7, with a tentative D call TRBD1 (6 bases). The length of the CDR3 is 14 residues. Trimming stripped 5 bases from V and 5 bases from J, with 17 bases between. From germline, CDR1 is SGHRS and CDR2 YFSETQ. In nucleotides, the CDR3 is TGCGCCAGCAGTTTGCAGGACAGAGTCAACGAGCAGTACTTC. Protein product: CASSLQDRVNEQYF. Full variable domain (rest looked up from reference TRBV5-1 and TRBJ2-7): KAGVTQTPRYLIKTRGQQVTLSCSPISGHRSVSWYQQTPGQGLQFLFEYFSETQRNKGNFPGRFSGRQFSNSRSEMNVSTLELGDSALYLCASSLQDRVNEQYFGPGTRLTVT.

This chain connects TRBV5-6 to TRBJ1-4; TRBD1 matches at 12 bases. This CDR3 comprises 15 residues. Germline assignment: CDR1 SGHDT and CDR2 YYEEEE. V lost 5 bases and J lost 3; bases outside the gene matches: 2. Here the CDR3 DNA reads TGTGCCAGCAGGGGACAGGGGGCGGCTAATGAAAAACTGTTTTTT. It yields the protein CASRGQGAANEKLFF.

The rearrangement joins TRBV4-2 to TRBJ2-1, with D tentatively TRBD2 (6 bases). The CDR3 runs to 16 residues. The germline CDR1 and CDR2 sequences are LGHNA and YNFKEQ. V was clipped by 3 bases and J by 7 bases, with 19 bases between them. In DNA, the CDR3 is TGTGCCAGCAGCCATTTTGGTGCGGGGCGGGGTAATGAGCAGTTCTTC. It is translated as CASSHFGAGRGNEQFF.

The gene calls are TRBV20-1 and TRBJ1-4, with no clear D. The CDR3 sequence is 11 residues long. V was pared by 7 bases and J by 7 bases, with 10 bases between. Germline V gene lookup returns CDR1 DFQATT and CDR2 SNEGSKA (reference sequence). The CDR3 DNA follows: TGCAGTGTTATCGGGAGTGAAAAACTGTTTTTT. This sequence encodes CSVIGSEKLFF.

The chain employs TRBV10-3 and TRBJ2-5; maybe TRBD2 (5 bases). Germline values: CDR1 ENHRY, CDR2 SYGVKD. Between the trimmed V and J ends, which lost 7 bases and 4 bases, there was a span of 13 bases. The CDR3 is made up of 13 amino acids. The CDR3, as DNA: TGTGCCATCATCCGGACTCTGGGAGAGACCCAGTACTTC. This codes for CAIIRTLGETQYF.

The V call is TRBV12-3 or TRBV12-4, the J call TRBJ1-2, with TRBD1 matching over 7 bases. J was trimmed by 12 bases and V by 1 base; bases with no gene match: 5. The CDR3 has 12 residues. CDR3 residues: CASSLGGQAHTF. The DNA for the CDR3 is TGTGCCAGCAGTTTAGGCGGACAGGCCCACACCTTC.

DNA of the CDR3: TGTGCCAGCAGCATGCCTAGAGGGGGCCAAGAGACCCAGTACTTC. It specifies CASSMPRGGQETQYF. This chain joins TRBV11-2 and TRBJ2-5; D possibly corresponds to TRBD1 (6 bases). The CDR3 has 15 residues. Germline CDR1 and CDR2: SGHAT and FQNNGV. Trimming removed 5 bases at V and 1 base at J, with 14 bases between.

The chain recombines TRBV2 with TRBJ2-1, with D possibly being TRBD1 (6 bases). Germline V gene data show CDR1 as SNHLY and CDR2 as FYNNEI. Between the trimmed V and J ends, which lost 5 bases and 9 bases, there was a span of 23 bases. The CDR3 sequence is 16 residues long. CDR3 nucleotide sequence: TGTGCCAGCAGTCCATCATTGACAGGCTGGGGGATTGAGCAGTTCTTC. Residues: CASSPSLTGWGIEQFF.

The chain recombines TRBV2 with TRBJ1-2; possible D gene TRBD1, 6 bases. V dropped 4 bases and J dropped 6 bases, with 12 bases sitting between them. From germline, CDR1 is SNHLY and CDR2 FYNNEI. This CDR3 spans 13 amino acids. CDR3 residues: CASSVSGEDGYTF. CDR3 DNA sequence: TGTGCCAGCAGTGTCTCAGGGGAAGATGGCTACACCTTC. The whole variable domain, remainder taken from reference TRBV2 and TRBJ1-2, is EPEVTQTPSHQVTQMGQEVILRCVPISNHLYFYWYRQILGQKVEFLVSFYNNEISEKSEIFDDQFSVERPDGSNFTLKIRSTKLEDSAMYFCASSVSGEDGYTFGSGTRLTVV.

This clone was observed a single time. This chain joins TRBV2 and TRBJ2-3; D not resolved. From germline, CDR1 is SNHLY and CDR2 FYNNEI. Trimming stripped 4 bases from V and 5 bases from J, with 4 bases between. CDR3 size: 11 residues. This chain's CDR3 is CASSVRDTQYF. The CDR3 DNA is TGTGCCAGCAGTGTTAGAGATACGCAGTATTTT.

This clone was observed once. The V and J genes are TRBV6-5 and TRBJ2-3; no reliable D call. CDR3 size: 14 residues. Germline CDR1 MNHEY, CDR2 SVGAGI. V dropped 9 bases and J dropped 0 bases, with 13 bases sitting between them. CDR3 in amino acids: CASCTRASTDTQYF. The CDR3 DNA sequence: TGTGCCAGTTGCACTCGAGCTAGCACAGATACGCAGTATTTT.

V gene TRBV30 combines with J gene TRBJ1-6, with D perhaps matching TRBD1 (6 bases). Germline values: CDR1 GTSNPN, CDR2 SVGIG (reference sequence). The V end lost 0 bases, the J end lost 9 bases, and 12 bases lay between the germline ends. The CDR3 runs to 14 residues. CDR3 DNA: TGTGCCTGGAGTGTGTGGCAGGGGAGTTCACCCCTCCACTTT. As protein: CAWSVWQGSSPLHF.

The chain has TRBV2 and TRBJ1-5; D perhaps matches TRBD1 (5 bases). CDR1 is SNHLY, CDR2 FYNNEI, per germline. The CDR3 has 15 residues. The ends were cut back, 4 bases at V and 2 bases at J, with 12 bases in the middle. The DNA of the CDR3 is TGTGCCAGCAGTGCCCAGGGCCTGGGCAATCAGCCCCAGCATTTT. Amino acid sequence: CASSAQGLGNQPQHF.

The chain combines TRBV3-1 (or the pseudogene TRBV3-2) with TRBJ2-1; the D gene is possibly TRBD1 (6 bases). The germline V gene encodes CDR1 LGHDT and CDR2 YNNKEL (reference sequence). The V and J ends lost 1 base and 10 bases respectively, with 20 bases between them. The CDR3 runs 16 residues. The CDR3 is CASSQAGARGNDEQFF. CDR3 in DNA: TGTGCCAGCAGCCAAGCAGGGGCTAGAGGAAATGACGAGCAGTTCTTC.

This clone was counted a few times. The chain joins TRBV2 to TRBJ1-2, with D hard to call. Germline CDR1 reads SNHLY; CDR2 reads FYNNEI. The CDR3 totals 13 residues. Trimming cost V 8 bases and J 4 bases, with 14 bases left between them. The CDR3, as DNA: TGTGCCAGCCACCCGACTAACTTCTATGGCTACACCTTC. Residues: CASHPTNFYGYTF.

J is TRBJ2-3 and V is TRBV6-5; D is possibly TRBD2 (5 bases). The V end lost 0 bases, the J end lost 1 base, and 11 bases lay between the germline ends. Looked up from germline, CDR1 is MNHEY and CDR2 is SVGAGI. There are 16 residues in the CDR3. CDR3 amino acids: CASSYSRVGRTDTQYF. CDR3 sequence (DNA): TGTGCCAGCAGTTACTCGAGGGTAGGGCGCACAGATACGCAGTATTTT.

This clone was recorded a few times. The chain is built from TRBV2 and TRBJ1-6; 10 bases match TRBD1. The trim removed 5 bases at V and 8 bases at J, leaving 3 bases unmatched. The CDR3 spans 14 residues. Germline values: CDR1 SNHLY, CDR2 FYNNEI. CDR3 in amino acids: CASSRGTGDSPLHF. The CDR3 DNA follows: TGTGCCAGCAGTCGCGGGACAGGGGATTCACCCCTCCACTTT. Full variable domain (outside the CDR3, taken from reference TRBV2 and TRBJ1-6): EPEVTQTPSHQVTQMGQEVILRCVPISNHLYFYWYRQILGQKVEFLVSFYNNEISEKSEIFDDQFSVERPDGSNFTLKIRSTKLEDSAMYFCASSRGTGDSPLHFGNGTRLTVT.

This clone was counted once. The V and J genes are TRBV5-4 and TRBJ2-4; 9 nucleotides align to TRBD2. This CDR3 comprises 16 residues. Looked up from germline, CDR1 is SGHNT and CDR2 is YYREEE (reference sequence). The V segment lost 1 base and the J segment 5 bases; nucleotides outside the gene matches: 7. The CDR3 DNA follows: TGTGCCAGCAGCTTGATCAGGAGCGGGGGGCAAAACATTCAGTACTTC. It codes for CASSLIRSGGQNIQYF.

In this sample, this clone turned up once. The rearrangement links TRBV19 to TRBJ2-2; 7 nucleotides agree with TRBD1. The CDR3 is made up of 16 amino acids. J lost 6 bases, V lost 8 bases, and 15 bases had no gene match. Germline CDR1 reads LNHDA; CDR2 reads SQIVND (reference sequence). The CDR3 loop is CASDTQGVKNAGELFF. The CDR3 region has the DNA TGTGCCAGTGATACTCAGGGGGTAAAAAATGCCGGGGAGCTGTTTTTT.

The chain uses TRBV27 and TRBJ1-2, with no clear D. Trimming cost V 6 bases and J 5 bases, with 10 bases left between them. From germline, CDR1 is MNHEY and CDR2 SMNVEV (reference sequence). The CDR3 runs to 12 residues. CDR3 sequence reads: CASRSPRYGYTF. The CDR3 DNA reads TGTGCCAGCAGGTCCCCCAGATATGGCTACACCTTC.

J is TRBJ1-5 and V is TRBV5-8; the match to TRBD1 covers 7 bases. V gave up 2 bases and J gave up 6 bases; unmatched junction bases: 5. This CDR3 comprises 14 residues. Germline lookup yields CDR1 SGHTS and CDR2 YDEGEE. The CDR3 nucleotides read TGTGCCAGCAGCTTTAGGGACAGAAGTCAGCCCCAGCATTTT. Its protein is CASSFRDRSQPQHF.

The CDR3 protein is CASSLAGLAGANEQFF. The CDR3 nucleotides are TGTGCCAGCAGCTTGGCCGGACTAGCGGGGGCTAATGAGCAGTTCTTC. The J gene is TRBJ2-1, the V gene TRBV5-4; TRBD2 agrees at 13 bases. Trimming at V came to 0 bases and at J to 7 bases, leaving 4 bases not matched to a gene. Germline CDR1 and CDR2: SGHNT and YYREEE (reference sequence). This CDR3 is 16 amino acids long.

The chain joins TRBV2 to TRBJ1-4, with D uncertain. V lost 7 bases, J lost 3 bases, and 12 bases lay in between. This CDR3 region has 14 residues. The germline CDR1 and CDR2 sequences are SNHLY and FYNNEI. The CDR3 loop reads CASTGGYANEKLFF. In DNA form, the CDR3 reads TGTGCCAGCACGGGAGGTTACGCTAATGAAAAACTGTTTTTT.

This chain joins TRBV2 and TRBJ1-2; D unclear. The CDR3 loop spans 13 amino acids. Trimming took off 9 bases at V and 8 bases at J, with 19 bases between the two ends. Germline V gene data show CDR1 as SNHLY and CDR2 as FYNNEI. CDR3 region: CARGRSGVRGYTF. In nucleotides, the CDR3 is TGTGCCAGGGGGAGATCGGGAGTCAGGGGCTACACCTTC.

The V gene is TRBV6-5, the J gene TRBJ2-7; a weak D match, TRBD2 (5 bases). CDR1 is MNHEY, CDR2 SVGAGI, per germline. This CDR3 has 12 amino acids. The V gene lost 3 bases and the J gene lost 6 bases, with 9 bases spanning the gap. CDR3 protein: CASSYSGIEQYF. The CDR3 coding sequence is TGTGCCAGCAGTTATTCGGGGATCGAGCAGTACTTC.

This clone is a singleton in its sample. The chain combines TRBV11-3 with TRBJ2-1; D perhaps matches TRBD1 (8 bases). CDR3 length: 16 amino acids. CDR1 and CDR2 (germline): SGHNT, YENEEA. Trimming stripped 3 bases from V and 9 bases from J, with 21 bases between. The CDR3 sequence: CASSFSTGEGPVEQFF. The CDR3 coding sequence is TGTGCCAGCAGCTTCTCGACAGGGGAGGGTCCTGTTGAGCAGTTCTTC.

The rearrangement uses TRBV24-1 and TRBJ1-2, with D possibly TRBD1 on 6 matching bases. Germline V gene sequence: CDR1 KGHDR, CDR2 SFDVKD. There are 15 residues in the CDR3. V lost 3 bases to trimming and J lost 8 bases, with 18 bases between them. CDR3 coding DNA: TGTGCCACCAGTGATCCCGCCGGGACAAGTGCCGGCTACACCTTC. Its translation is CATSDPAGTSAGYTF.